This T cell receptor beta chain was recovered during a study of tumor-infiltrating lymphocytes in primary liver carcinoma. At the level of the study: Patients of both sexes were 30 to 69 years old.

On this clonotype itself: Its antigen is currently unknown.

The CDR3 is 11 amino acids. Germline CDR1 MNHEY, CDR2 SVGAGI. V lost 5 bases and J lost 5, with 7 bases in between. TCR beta cDNA was prepared out of approximately 470 ng total RNA by means of a constant-region primer. Modified slightly, ARM-PCR produced TCR beta libraries over three nested multiplex PCR rounds. Two initial PCR rounds of about 10 cycles each paired TRBV1-TRBV30 forward primers with a C-beta reverse primer. TCRdb reprocessed the multiplex PCR reads via MiXCR and lists one record per CDR3 protein. Among approximately 42,000 distinct CDR3 sequences, 75% were seen once, and the ten largest hold roughly 38%. Both RNA and DNA were isolated together from roughly 20-30 mg of bulk tissue that had not been sorted. Study outcomes and limitations: Lower overlap was observed for tumor-adjacent and tumor-blood pairs relative to tumor region pairs.

The TCR sequence derives from a woman aged 25 to 39 with primary liver carcinoma and hepatitis B virus infection. The chain combines TRBV6-5 with TRBJ2-7; the D gene is possibly TRBD1 (6 bases). The sample was tumor-adjacent normal liver tissue. The CDR3 protein is CASSEGDEQYF. The CDR3 DNA sequence: TGTGCCAGCAGTGAGGGGGACGAGCAGTACTTC.